One T cell receptor (beta chain) is described in this entry. This record belongs to a study of T cell changes during pregnancy in multiple sclerosis. The CDR3 length is 12 residues. V dropped 3 bases and J dropped 7 bases, with 9 bases sitting between them. Germline V gene data show CDR1 as SGDLS and CDR2 as YYNGEE. TCRdb's copy holds only in-frame clones and misses some; the assay was immunoSEQ multiplex PCR. This table has 91,000 or so clones, approximately 92% appearing once. The specimen was peripheral blood, collected after pregnancy. The chain links TRBV9 to TRBJ2-3; no clear D gene. The TCR was taken from a female donor with multiple sclerosis, enrolled in a pregnancy study. The CDR3 DNA reads TGTGCCAGCAGCGCTGACTCGCATACGCAGTATTTT. Amino acids: CASSADSHTQYF.